This TCR beta chain was captured in a study of CD8 T cells in ankylosing spondylitis. Study-level findings and limits: Reportedly, matched ankylosing spondylitis synovial fluid was significantly enriched for disease-linked clones.

A single record per CDR3 protein comes from TCRdb applying MiXCR to the 5' RACE reads. The sample lists about 130,000 distinct CDR3 sequences; around 8.5% were seen once. Concerning this clonotype itself: Antigen: not known.

Trimming cost V 5 bases and J 0 bases; bases outside gene matches: 6. The CDR3 consists of 16 residues. Sequenced input: blood, either unsorted or a sorted T cell fraction (not recorded which). This receptor was taken from a male donor with ankylosing spondylitis or in good health (not recorded which). The chain has TRBV12-3 or TRBV12-4 and TRBJ2-1; 8 positions agree with TRBD2. Here the CDR3 DNA reads TGTGCCAGCAGTCGCTGGACTAGCCTCTCCTACAATGAGCAGTTCTTC. Translating gives CASSRWTSLSYNEQFF.